Listed here are 28 T cell receptor beta chains from one sample, sequenced in a study of blood T cell repertoires in COVID-19. TCRdb keeps only in-frame clones here, not all; method: immunoSEQ multiplex PCR. The sample has approximately 290,000 clones; roughly 89% are singletons. Specimen: PBMCs or T cells enriched from blood (not recorded which). The receptor source for this set is a woman aged 18-29 years with acute COVID-19.

This chain links TRBV28 with TRBJ1-1, with D perhaps matching TRBD1 (5 bases). The CDR3 has 14 residues. The V end was cut by 4 bases, the J end by 3 bases, with 12 bases between. The germline CDR1 and CDR2 sequences are MDHEN and SYDVKM. The CDR3 reads CASSSGQGYTEAFF. In DNA form, the CDR3 reads TGTGCCAGCAGTTCCGGACAAGGTTACACTGAAGCTTTCTTT.

The chain employs TRBV6-5 and TRBJ2-5, with 8 bases fitting TRBD1. With 5 bases clipped from V and 5 bases from J, the junction kept 10 bases outside the gene matches. The CDR3 loop spans 15 amino acids. From germline, CDR1 is MNHEY and CDR2 SVGAGI. The CDR3 nucleotides are TGTGCCAGCAGTCACGACAGGGGAGGAGTTGAGACCCAGTACTTC. This gives the protein CASSHDRGGVETQYF.

J is TRBJ1-4 and V is TRBV7-2; D is uncertain. V lost 1 base, J lost 0 bases, and 6 bases lay in between. The germline V gene has CDR1 SGHTA and CDR2 FQGNSA. This CDR3 has 15 residues. The CDR3 DNA reads TGTGCCAGCAGCTTAGTTTCAGCAACTAATGAAAAACTGTTTTTT. Its translation: CASSLVSATNEKLFF.

The V call is TRBV28, the J call TRBJ1-5; 7 bases map to TRBD1. CDR1 and CDR2 from the germline V gene are MDHEN and SYDVKM. Unmatched junction bases numbered 7, after V lost 2 bases and J lost 0 bases. The CDR3 is made up of 17 amino acids. The CDR3 protein is CASSLAQGEGSNQPQHF. DNA of the CDR3: TGTGCCAGCAGTTTAGCTCAGGGGGAAGGTAGCAATCAGCCCCAGCATTTT.

The gene calls are TRBV6-1 and TRBJ1-4, with D possibly being TRBD1 (5 bases). V gave up 3 bases and J gave up 3 bases, with 17 bases separating them. The CDR3 sequence is 17 residues long. Germline-derived CDR1 and CDR2 are MNHNS and SASEGT. This CDR3 reads CASSDQGRWGANEKLFF. The CDR3 DNA follows: TGTGCCAGCAGTGACCAAGGTCGATGGGGGGCTAATGAAAAACTGTTTTTT.

The chain joins TRBV6-5 to TRBJ1-3; D unresolved. Germline values: CDR1 MNHEY, CDR2 SVGAGI. The CDR3 totals 15 residues. Trimming left V 2 bases short and J 0 bases short, with 8 bases between. The CDR3 region has the DNA TGTGCCAGCAGTTACGGGCCAGTCTCTGGAAACACCATATATTTT. Amino acids: CASSYGPVSGNTIYF.

This clone was counted once. The CDR3 reads CASSAPVRGGDQPQHF. CDR3 nucleotide sequence: TGTGCCAGCAGTGCCCCCGTAAGGGGGGGCGATCAGCCCCAGCATTTT. The chain carries TRBV2 and TRBJ1-5; tentative D call: TRBD1 (6 bases). CDR3 size: 16 residues. Germline loops: CDR1 SNHLY, CDR2 FYNNEI. Trimming pared 4 bases from V and 5 bases from J, leaving 18 bases between.

CDR3 sequence reads: CASSFDSEGSSQRNTIYF. For the CDR3, the DNA is TGTGCCAGCAGTTTCGATTCGGAGGGGAGTTCTCAGAGAAACACCATATATTTT. This chain uses TRBV28 with TRBJ1-3, with D possibly matching TRBD1 (5 bases). The V and J ends lost 3 bases and 5 bases respectively, with 23 bases between them. From germline, CDR1 is MDHEN and CDR2 SYDVKM. This CDR3 has 18 amino acids.

The chain carries TRBV7-2 and TRBJ2-3; 9 nucleotides match TRBD2. CDR1 SGHTA and CDR2 FQGNSA come from the germline V gene. V dropped 5 bases and J dropped 0; count of bases not matched to a gene: 6. This CDR3 contains 16 residues. CDR3 in DNA: TGTGCCAGCAGCCAGAGACTAGCGGTGAGCACAGATACGCAGTATTTT. Its protein product is CASSQRLAVSTDTQYF.

This chain links TRBV19 with TRBJ2-2, with 11 bases identical to TRBD2. J was trimmed by 5 bases and V by 7 bases; bases with no gene match: 9. Germline loops: CDR1 LNHDA, CDR2 SQIVND (reference sequence). This CDR3 has 16 amino acids. The CDR3 DNA sequence: TGTGCCAGTACCACCCTAGGACTAGCGGGTACCGGGGAGCTGTTTTTT. Protein sequence: CASTTLGLAGTGELFF. Combining the CDR3 with reference TRBV19 and TRBJ2-2 gives the whole variable domain DGGITQSPKYLFRKEGQNVTLSCEQNLNHDAMYWYRQDPGQGLRLIYYSQIVNDFQKGDIAEGYSVSREKKESFPLTVTSAQKNPTAFYLCASTTLGLAGTGELFFGEGSRLTVL.

The CDR3 is CASSIDRSTDTQYF. CDR3 DNA: TGTGCCAGCTCTATCGACAGGAGCACAGATACGCAGTATTTT. The chain combines TRBV27 with TRBJ2-3; maybe TRBD1 (6 bases). The CDR3 sequence is 14 residues long. Germline CDR1 reads MNHEY; CDR2 reads SMNVEV (reference sequence). Trimming left V 8 bases short and J 0 bases short, with 12 bases between.

This clone showed up just once. V and J are TRBV19 and TRBJ1-1; D remains ambiguous. Trimming took off 0 bases at V and 2 bases at J, with 7 bases between the two ends. The CDR3 loop spans 14 amino acids. CDR1 and CDR2 from the germline V gene are LNHDA and SQIVND (reference sequence). CDR3 amino acids: CASSIERGNTEAFF. The DNA of the CDR3 is TGTGCCAGTAGTATAGAAAGAGGTAACACTGAAGCTTTCTTT.

The V and J genes are TRBV28 and TRBJ2-7; 9 bases align to TRBD1. Germline loops: CDR1 MDHEN, CDR2 SYDVKM. Trimming removed 10 bases from V and 2 bases from J; junction bases left unmatched: 3. CDR3 size: 12 residues. The DNA of the CDR3 is TGTGCCACACGACAGGGGGCCTACGAGCAGTACTTC. This sequence encodes CATRQGAYEQYF.

The table lists this clone with a few counts. The chain links TRBV27 to TRBJ2-2; D is perhaps TRBD1 (5 bases). Germline V gene lookup returns CDR1 MNHEY and CDR2 SMNVEV (reference sequence). V lost 5 bases and J lost 6, with 7 bases in between. CDR3 length: 12 amino acids. The CDR3 DNA reads TGTGCCAGCAGTCAGGGTTCCGGGGAGCTGTTTTTT. It is translated as CASSQGSGELFF.

The CDR3: CASSAIYGYTF. The CDR3 region has the DNA TGTGCCAGCAGCGCAATCTATGGCTACACCTTC. The chain combines TRBV9 with TRBJ1-2, with D unresolved. Germline lookup yields CDR1 SGDLS and CDR2 YYNGEE. The V and J ends lost 3 bases and 4 bases respectively, with 4 bases between them. The CDR3 length is 11 residues.

The chain links TRBV3-1 (or the pseudogene TRBV3-2) to TRBJ2-1; TRBD2 matches 10 bases. V shed 0 bases and J 5 bases; nucleotides not matched to a gene: 10. The length of the CDR3 is 18 residues. CDR1 and CDR2 from the germline V gene are LGHDT and YNNKEL (reference sequence). The CDR3 sequence is CASSQDRLTSGINNEQFF. The DNA for the CDR3 is TGTGCCAGCAGCCAAGACCGCTTAACTAGCGGGATTAACAATGAGCAGTTCTTC.

The chain employs TRBV5-1 and TRBJ2-7, with D maybe TRBD1 (6 bases). This CDR3 has 15 residues. V lost 0 bases and J lost 2, with 12 bases in between. The germline gives CDR1 SGHRS, CDR2 YFSETQ. CDR3 in amino acids: CASSLDRQVTYEQYF. The DNA for the CDR3 is TGCGCCAGCAGCTTGGACCGACAGGTTACCTACGAGCAGTACTTC.

This sequence joins TRBV14 and TRBJ2-6, with 9 positions matching TRBD2. Germline V gives CDR1 SGHDN, CDR2 FVKESK. The V segment lost 5 bases and the J segment 0 bases; nucleotides outside the gene matches: 14. This CDR3 comprises 20 residues. The CDR3 here is CASSSGSTSGLYSGANVLTF. For the CDR3, the DNA is TGTGCCAGCAGCTCAGGGTCTACTAGCGGGCTATACTCTGGGGCCAACGTCCTGACTTTC. Together with reference TRBV14 and TRBJ2-6, the CDR3 gives the full variable domain: EAGVTQFPSHSVIEKGQTVTLRCDPISGHDNLYWYRRVMGKEIKFLLHFVKESKQDESGMPNNRFLAERTGGTYSTLKVQPAELEDSGVYFCASSSGSTSGLYSGANVLTFGAGSRLTVL.

There are a few counts of this clone. This chain uses TRBV6-4 with TRBJ2-2, with D possibly being TRBD2 (5 bases). The CDR3 totals 15 residues. With 0 bases removed from V and 2 bases from J, the gap between germline ends came to 7 bases. Germline loops: CDR1 MRHNA, CDR2 SNTAGT. CDR3 loop: CASSDSRGNTGELFF. CDR3 sequence (DNA): TGTGCCAGCAGTGACTCCCGGGGAAACACCGGGGAGCTGTTTTTT.

The chain couples TRBV9 to TRBJ2-1; 7 nucleotides agree with TRBD1. The CDR3 has 15 amino acids. V lost 0 bases to trimming and J lost 4 bases; unmatched junction nucleotides: 4. The V gene's germline CDR1 is SGDLS and CDR2 YYNGEE. The CDR3 DNA reads as TGTGCCAGCAGCGTAGGTGGGACAGTTTACAATGAGCAGTTCTTC. Protein product: CASSVGGTVYNEQFF.

The count of this clone is one. The genes are TRBV3-1 (or the pseudogene TRBV3-2) and TRBJ1-3; no clear D. V gave up 0 bases and J gave up 4 bases, with 10 bases separating them. The CDR3 covers 15 residues. Per the germline V gene, CDR1 is LGHDT and CDR2 is YNNKEL (reference sequence). The CDR3 sequence is CASSQDGGVGNTIYF. The CDR3 nucleotides are TGTGCCAGCAGCCAAGATGGCGGCGTAGGAAACACCATATATTTT.

The genes are TRBV11-3 and TRBJ2-7; maybe TRBD1 (5 bases). Germline CDR1 reads SGHNT; CDR2 reads YENEEA. The V end was cut by 5 bases, the J end by 3 bases, with 14 bases between. There are 14 residues in the CDR3. The CDR3 DNA sequence: TGTGCCAGCAGCCCACTGTCAGGGTTCTACGAGCAGTACTTC. Protein sequence: CASSPLSGFYEQYF.

V usage is TRBV10-2 and J usage is TRBJ2-1; the match to TRBD2 covers 13 bases. This CDR3 is built from 14 residues. Germline trimming cut 6 bases from V and 4 bases from J; bases unmatched to any gene: 0. CDR1 is WSHSY, CDR2 SAAADI, per germline. This chain's CDR3 is CASRGLAGYNEQFF. Written as DNA, the CDR3 is TGCGCCAGCAGGGGACTAGCGGGATACAATGAGCAGTTCTTC.

The chain links TRBV20-1 to TRBJ1-1, with 8 positions matching TRBD1. From germline, CDR1 is DFQATT and CDR2 SNEGSKA (reference sequence). This CDR3 spans 14 amino acids. Trimming removed 3 bases from V and 5 bases from J; junction bases left unmatched: 8. CDR3 nucleotides: TGCAGTGCTAGTGATGTCCAGGGGGCAACTGAAGCTTTCTTT. Its translation: CSASDVQGATEAFF.

The chain recombines TRBV15 with TRBJ1-2; D gene uncertain. CDR3 size: 14 residues. Per germline, CDR1 LNHNV and CDR2 YYDKDF (reference sequence). The V gene lost 0 bases and the J gene lost 4 bases, with 9 bases spanning the gap. CDR3 bases: TGTGCCACCAGCAGAGATCATAACAGCTATGGCTACACCTTC. Protein product: CATSRDHNSYGYTF.

The chain carries TRBV11-2 and TRBJ1-3, with 9 bases identical to TRBD1. Germline lookup yields CDR1 SGHAT and CDR2 FQNNGV. The CDR3 sequence is 15 residues long. With V trimmed by 0 bases and J by 11 bases, 8 bases remained unmatched. The DNA for the CDR3 is TGTGCCAGCAGCTTAGATCCGACAGGGGGGGCCTCCATATATTTT. Amino acids: CASSLDPTGGASIYF.

The genes are TRBV7-3 and TRBJ2-3; D is perhaps TRBD2 (6 bases). CDR3 size: 13 residues. Trimming cost V 5 bases and J 5 bases, with 11 bases left between them. Looked up from germline, CDR1 is SGHTA and CDR2 is FQGTGA. CDR3 in amino acids: CASSRGGLDTQYF. The CDR3 bases are TGTGCCAGCAGCCGGGGAGGTTTAGATACGCAGTATTTT.

The V and J genes are TRBV5-1 and TRBJ1-1; possible D gene TRBD1, 6 bases. Germline CDR1 SGHRS, CDR2 YFSETQ. The CDR3 is 14 residues long. V shed 5 bases and J shed 0 bases, with 11 bases lying between them. The CDR3: CASSPDSLNTEAFF. In DNA form, the CDR3 reads TGCGCCAGCAGTCCGGACAGCCTGAACACTGAAGCTTTCTTT.